The T cell receptor beta chain under discussion was sequenced for a study of memory CD4+ T cells and cytomegalovirus serostatus. Study background: This sample comes from healthy Belgian adults, 8 to 10 CMV seropositive, 20 to 25 seronegative.

The table lists this clone with a few counts. This CDR3 is built from 13 residues. Per the germline V gene, CDR1 is LNHDA and CDR2 is SQIVND (reference sequence). Trimming stripped 3 bases from V and 8 bases from J, with 11 bases between. Original handling: After removing out-of-frame reads, under 2.5 million distinct TCRbeta sequences remained. The data were produced by immunoSEQ multiplex PCR, yet TCRdb's version contains in-frame clones alone and is incomplete. The V and J calls and clone size were taken over from that table, and D and trimming were inferred from the DNA. Among some 50,000 clones listed, around 78% were seen once. Single viable CD3+CD4+CD8-CD45RO+ cells were sorted as the memory CD4+ T cells. Serum IgG to CMV pp150, pp28, p38 and p52 defined serostatus. Positive selection with CD4 microbeads enriched total CD4+ T cells.

This chain connects TRBV19 to TRBJ1-5, with unresolved D. The sequence derives from an adult in good health and CMV-seronegative. The material sequenced was memory CD4+ T cells from blood. The DNA of the CDR3 is TGTGCCAGTAGTATCAATTCGCTGGAGCCCCAGCATTTT. This encodes CASSINSLEPQHF. The complete variable domain, with remaining parts taken from reference TRBV19 and TRBJ1-5, reads DGGITQSPKYLFRKEGQNVTLSCEQNLNHDAMYWYRQDPGQGLRLIYYSQIVNDFQKGDIAEGYSVSREKKESFPLTVTSAQKNPTAFYLCASSINSLEPQHFGDGTRLSIL.